Listed here is a single T cell receptor beta chain. The specificity of this receptor is unknown. Within one base of it there is no much larger clone, and no base qualities were kept. CD8 naive samples were CD45RO-negative cells positively selected for CCR7, giving a CD45RA+CCR7+ population that excluded TemRA cells. The donors were healthy, HIV-negative adults who had no recently reported acute infections or vaccinations. Every donor was a Caucasian adult living in Nashville, Tennessee, USA. Blood was obtained by leukapheresis, after which PBMCs were separated by Ficoll-Histopaque density gradient centrifugation and cryopreserved in liquid nitrogen vapor phase. Analytical flow cytometry was used to check the purity and quantity of each magnetically sorted T cell population. Each sorted fraction had its genomic DNA isolated and then quantified by UV absorbance on a Nanodrop 2000c. The data derive from a study of shared clonotypes between healthy human individuals (dated by TCRdb to 2020 to 2021). Describing the broader study: The cohort included three men and a couple of women between 18 and 49 years of age. For each donor, CD4 naive and CD4 memory were each given three plates, CD8 naive was given two plates, and CD8 memory was given one plate. To estimate repertoire size and how much clonotype sharing occurs between individuals, the study deeply sequenced the blood TCR repertoires of several healthy adults. Libraries were prepared and TCR repertoires were sequenced by different laboratories using diverse techniques, in order to increase sequencing depth and limit assay-specific biases. Per donor, leukapheresis produced somewhere between about 0.94 and 9.5 billion PBMCs. Here is what the overall study found, with its caveats: Naive subsets generally had larger estimated clonotype richness than memory subsets. Compared with non-shared clonotypes, the clonotypes found in all four sorted-subset donors had higher generation probabilities. Sampling was restricted to blood, and TCR repertoires in tissues likely differ from the TCR repertoires found in blood. The small number of donors limited the genetic and exposure-history diversity represented. Around 5.4% of naive CD4, roughly 3.5% of naive CD8, roughly 2.4% of memory CD4, and 0.35% to 0.4% of memory CD8 clonotypes were shared across a few donors. Incomplete sequencing was indicated by rarefaction of sorted-subset datasets, despite the large sequencing depth. Pairwise subsampling indicated that sequencing depth was expected to affect the degree of clonotype sharing among donors.

Using the deep immunoSEQ assay, TCR CDR3 regions were amplified from genomic DNA by multiplex PCR. Extracted genomic DNA from each cell subset was spread evenly across all wells of several immunoSEQ 96-well plates, with each plate serving as a replicate. For sorted subsets, each replicate PCR was loaded with roughly 200 ng genomic DNA, equivalent to about 30,000 T cell genomes. Purified libraries were quantified with a Qubit 3.0 fluorometer, sized on a Bioanalyzer 2100, and re-quantified with the KAPA Library Quantification kit. Every immunoSEQ 96-well plate was sequenced on a separate single-read 150-cycle Illumina NextSeq 550 flow cell. The authors' pipeline ran thus. Because only junctional sequences without quality scores were contained in the immunoSEQ output, filtering matching that applied to full-length reads could not be performed. To assign V/J genes and CDR3, sequences were annotated using PyIR, a Python wrapper for IgBLAST v1.9, with IMGT germline references. Reads were filtered out if the reads had weak V/J assignments (E-value above 1e-6), no CDR3, stop codons, out-of-frame junctions, or ambiguous translated residues. V3J clonotypes were defined by identical inferred V gene, J gene, and CDR3 amino acid sequence. Percentage overlap between repertoires was computed as shared unique clonotypes divided by the size of the smaller repertoire. Repertoire richness was assessed with RTK rarefaction, the Chao1 estimator, and Recon v2.1 estimates of unobserved clonotypes. Generation probabilities for all TCRbeta clonotypes obtained by the gDNA method from a handful of donors were computed using OLGA. In TCRdb, the immuneACCESS table is reduced to in-frame sequences with V and J assigned. These tables do not hold every clone; where another copy was compared, an unresolved V gene accounts for under half, and the others remain unexplained. The V and J calls and clone size come from that table; D and trimming were worked out from the DNA. The sample yields about 580,000 clones; 95% to 98% were counted once. 0.3% of the sample comes from the top ten.

The material sequenced was naive CD8+ T cells sorted from blood. Explained via the paper, the cell subset or site label denotes: CD45RA+CCR7+. The receptor was derived from a man aged 30 to 39 in good health.

The CDR3: CATSRDLVNEQFF. The DNA reads as follows: TGTGCCACCAGCAGAGACCTAGTCAATGAGCAGTTCTTC. The rearranged chain carries TRBV15 and TRBJ2-1; the D gene is unclear. The CDR3 runs 13 amino acids, cysteine and phenylalanine included. The sequence is cut down to CDR3 DNA, 39 bases in frame from base 1. CDR1 LNHNV and CDR2 YYDKDF are derived from the germline V gene (reference sequence). Trimming takes 0 bases from V and 6 bases from J, and the germline ends sit 6 bases apart.